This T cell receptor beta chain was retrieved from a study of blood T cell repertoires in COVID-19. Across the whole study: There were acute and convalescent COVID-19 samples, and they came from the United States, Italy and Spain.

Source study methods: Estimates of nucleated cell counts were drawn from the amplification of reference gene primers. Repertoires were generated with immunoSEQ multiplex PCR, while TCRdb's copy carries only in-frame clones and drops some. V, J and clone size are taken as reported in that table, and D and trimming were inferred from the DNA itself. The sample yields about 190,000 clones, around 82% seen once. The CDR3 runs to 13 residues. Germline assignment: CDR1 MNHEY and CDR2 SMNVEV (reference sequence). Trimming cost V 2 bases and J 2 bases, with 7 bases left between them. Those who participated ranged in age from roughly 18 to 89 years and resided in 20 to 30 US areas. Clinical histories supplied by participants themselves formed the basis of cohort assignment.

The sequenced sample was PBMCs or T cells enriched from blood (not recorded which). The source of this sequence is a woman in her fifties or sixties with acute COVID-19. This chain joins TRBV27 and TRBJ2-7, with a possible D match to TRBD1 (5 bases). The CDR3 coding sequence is TGTGCCAGCAGTTTAGGGGCAGCCTACGAGCAGTACGTC. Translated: CASSLGAAYEQYV.